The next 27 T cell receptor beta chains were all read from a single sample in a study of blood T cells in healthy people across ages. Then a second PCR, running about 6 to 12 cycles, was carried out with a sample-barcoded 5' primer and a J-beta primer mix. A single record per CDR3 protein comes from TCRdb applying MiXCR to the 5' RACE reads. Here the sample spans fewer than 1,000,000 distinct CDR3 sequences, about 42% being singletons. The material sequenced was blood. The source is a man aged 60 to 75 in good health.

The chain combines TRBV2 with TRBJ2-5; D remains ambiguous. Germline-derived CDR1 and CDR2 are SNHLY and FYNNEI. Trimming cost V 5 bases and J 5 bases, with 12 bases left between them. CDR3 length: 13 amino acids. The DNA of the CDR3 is TGTGCCAGCAGTTCAAGATCTTGGGAGACCCAGTACTTC. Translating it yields CASSSRSWETQYF. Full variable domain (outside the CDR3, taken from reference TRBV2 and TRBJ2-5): EPEVTQTPSHQVTQMGQEVILRCVPISNHLYFYWYRQILGQKVEFLVSFYNNEISEKSEIFDDQFSVERPDGSNFTLKIRSTKLEDSAMYFCASSSRSWETQYFGPGTRLLVL.

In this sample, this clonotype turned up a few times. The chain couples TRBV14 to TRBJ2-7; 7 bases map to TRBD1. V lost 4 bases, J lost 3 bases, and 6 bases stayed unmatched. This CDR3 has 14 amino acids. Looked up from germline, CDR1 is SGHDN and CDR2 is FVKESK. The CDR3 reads CASSRYGTDYEQYF. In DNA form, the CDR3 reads TGTGCCAGCAGCCGCTACGGGACAGACTACGAGCAGTACTTC.

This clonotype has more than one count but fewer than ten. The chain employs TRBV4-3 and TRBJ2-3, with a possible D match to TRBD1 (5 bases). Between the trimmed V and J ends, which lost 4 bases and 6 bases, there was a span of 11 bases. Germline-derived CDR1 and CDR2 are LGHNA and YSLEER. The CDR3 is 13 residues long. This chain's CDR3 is CASSPGPADTQYF. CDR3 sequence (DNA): TGCGCCAGCAGCCCAGGGCCTGCGGATACGCAGTATTTT.

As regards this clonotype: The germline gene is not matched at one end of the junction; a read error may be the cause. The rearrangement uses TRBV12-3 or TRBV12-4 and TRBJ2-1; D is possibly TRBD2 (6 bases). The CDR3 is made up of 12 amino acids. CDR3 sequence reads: CANSLTSDEQFF. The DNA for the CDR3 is TGTGCCAACAGTCTGACTAGTGATGAGCAGTTCTTC.

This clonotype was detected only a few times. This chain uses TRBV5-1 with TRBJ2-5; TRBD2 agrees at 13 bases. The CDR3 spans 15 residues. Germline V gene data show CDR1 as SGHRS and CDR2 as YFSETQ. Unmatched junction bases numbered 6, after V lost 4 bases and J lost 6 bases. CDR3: CASSPGTSGVQTQYF. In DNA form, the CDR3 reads TGCGCCAGCAGCCCGGGGACTAGCGGGGTACAGACCCAGTACTTC.

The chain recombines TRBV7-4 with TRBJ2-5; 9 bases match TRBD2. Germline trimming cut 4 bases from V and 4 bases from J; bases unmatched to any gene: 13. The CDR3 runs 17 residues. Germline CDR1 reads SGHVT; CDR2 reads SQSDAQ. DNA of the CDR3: TGTGCCAGCAGCTCAAGGTTGCGGGGGGGCCCTCTAGAGACCCAGTACTTC. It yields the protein CASSSRLRGGPLETQYF.

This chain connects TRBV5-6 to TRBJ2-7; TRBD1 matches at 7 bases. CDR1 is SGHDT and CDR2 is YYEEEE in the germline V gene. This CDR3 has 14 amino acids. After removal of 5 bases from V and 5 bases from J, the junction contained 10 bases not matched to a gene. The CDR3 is CASSFDRDYHEQYF. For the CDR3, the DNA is TGTGCCAGCAGTTTCGACAGGGATTACCACGAGCAGTACTTC. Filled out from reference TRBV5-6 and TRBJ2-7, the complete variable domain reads DAGVTQSPTHLIKTRGQQVTLRCSPKSGHDTVSWYQQALGQGPQFIFQYYEEEERQRGNFPDRFSGHQFPNYSSELNVNALLLGDSALYLCASSFDRDYHEQYFGPGTRLTVT.

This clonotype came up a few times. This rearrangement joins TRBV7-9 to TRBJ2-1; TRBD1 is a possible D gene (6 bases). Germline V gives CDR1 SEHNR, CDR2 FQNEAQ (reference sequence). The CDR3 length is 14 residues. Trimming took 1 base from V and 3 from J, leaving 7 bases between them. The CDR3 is CASSLETGYNEQFF. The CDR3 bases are TGTGCCAGCAGCTTAGAGACAGGCTACAATGAGCAGTTCTTC. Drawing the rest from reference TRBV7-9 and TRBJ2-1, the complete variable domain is DTGVSQNPRHKITKRGQNVTFRCDPISEHNRLYWYRQTLGQGPEFLTYFQNEAQLEKSRLLSDRFSAERPKGSFSTLEIQRTEQGDSAMYLCASSLETGYNEQFFGPGTRLTVL.

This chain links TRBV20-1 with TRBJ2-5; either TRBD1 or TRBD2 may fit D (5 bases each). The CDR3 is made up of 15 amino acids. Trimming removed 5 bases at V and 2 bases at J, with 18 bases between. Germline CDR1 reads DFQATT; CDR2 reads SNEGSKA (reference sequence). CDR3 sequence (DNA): TGCAGTGCTGCCCGAGGGACCAACCCTCAAGAGACCCAGTACTTC. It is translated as CSAARGTNPQETQYF.

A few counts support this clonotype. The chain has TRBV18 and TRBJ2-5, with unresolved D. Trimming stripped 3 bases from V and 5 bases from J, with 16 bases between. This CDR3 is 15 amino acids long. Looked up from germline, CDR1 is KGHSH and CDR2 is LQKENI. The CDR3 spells CASSPDRASMETQYF. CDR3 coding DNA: TGTGCCAGCTCACCTGATCGGGCTAGTATGGAGACCCAGTACTTC. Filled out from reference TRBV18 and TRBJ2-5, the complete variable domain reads NAGVMQNPRHLVRRRGQEARLRCSPMKGHSHVYWYRQLPEEGLKFMVYLQKENIIDESGMPKERFSAEFPKEGPSILRIQQVVRGDSAAYFCASSPDRASMETQYFGPGTRLLVL.

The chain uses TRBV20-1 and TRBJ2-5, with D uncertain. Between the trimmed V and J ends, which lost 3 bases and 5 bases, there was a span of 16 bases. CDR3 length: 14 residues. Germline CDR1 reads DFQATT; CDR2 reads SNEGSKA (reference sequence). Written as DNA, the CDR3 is TGCAGTGCTAGTTTTACACCACCGGTGGAGACCCAGTACTTC. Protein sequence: CSASFTPPVETQYF.

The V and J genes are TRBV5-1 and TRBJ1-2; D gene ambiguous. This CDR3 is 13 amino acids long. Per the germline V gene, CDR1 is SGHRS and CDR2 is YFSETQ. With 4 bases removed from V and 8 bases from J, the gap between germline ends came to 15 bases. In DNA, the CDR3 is TGCGCCAGCAGCCGCGACACAACGGGGGGCTACACCTTC. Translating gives CASSRDTTGGYTF. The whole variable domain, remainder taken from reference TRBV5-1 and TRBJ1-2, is KAGVTQTPRYLIKTRGQQVTLSCSPISGHRSVSWYQQTPGQGLQFLFEYFSETQRNKGNFPGRFSGRQFSNSRSEMNVSTLELGDSALYLCASSRDTTGGYTFGSGTRLTVV.

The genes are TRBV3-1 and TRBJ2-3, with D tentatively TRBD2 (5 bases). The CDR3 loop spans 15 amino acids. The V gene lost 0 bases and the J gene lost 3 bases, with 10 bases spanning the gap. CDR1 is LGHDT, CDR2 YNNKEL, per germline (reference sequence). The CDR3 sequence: CASSQDTLATDTQYF. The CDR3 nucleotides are TGTGCCAGCAGCCAAGATACTCTAGCAACAGATACGCAGTATTTT.

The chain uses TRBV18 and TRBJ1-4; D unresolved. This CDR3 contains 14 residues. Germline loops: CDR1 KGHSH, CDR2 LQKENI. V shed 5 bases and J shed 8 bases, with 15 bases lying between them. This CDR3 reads CASSKGSRQEKLFF. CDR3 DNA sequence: TGTGCCAGCTCAAAAGGATCCAGGCAGGAAAAACTGTTTTTT.

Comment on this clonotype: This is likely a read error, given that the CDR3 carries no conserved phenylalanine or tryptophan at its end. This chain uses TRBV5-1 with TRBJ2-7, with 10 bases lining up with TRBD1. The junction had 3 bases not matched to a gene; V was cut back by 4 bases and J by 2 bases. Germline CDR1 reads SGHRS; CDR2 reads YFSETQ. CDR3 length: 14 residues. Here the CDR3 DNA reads TGCGCCAGCAGCATAGGGACAGGGGCCTACGAGCAGTACTTA. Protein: CASSIGTGAYEQYL.

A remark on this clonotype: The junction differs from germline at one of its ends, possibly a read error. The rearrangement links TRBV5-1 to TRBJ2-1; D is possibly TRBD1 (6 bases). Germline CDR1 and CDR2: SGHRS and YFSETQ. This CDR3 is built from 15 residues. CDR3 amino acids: CASSLVSGVENEQFF. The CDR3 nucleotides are TGCGCCAGCAGCTTGGTGTCAGGGGTAGAAAATGAGCAGTTCTTT. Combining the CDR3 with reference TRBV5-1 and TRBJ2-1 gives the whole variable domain KAGVTQTPRYLIKTRGQQVTLSCSPISGHRSVSWYQQTPGQGLQFLFEYFSETQRNKGNFPGRFSGRQFSNSRSEMNVSTLELGDSALYLCASSLVSGVENEQFFGPGTRLTVL.

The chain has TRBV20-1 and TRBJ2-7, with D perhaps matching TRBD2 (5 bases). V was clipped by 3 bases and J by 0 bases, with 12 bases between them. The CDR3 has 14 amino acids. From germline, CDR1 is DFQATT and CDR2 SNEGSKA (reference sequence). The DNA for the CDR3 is TGCAGTGCTAGGGCGGTAGCGACCTCCTACGAGCAGTACTTC. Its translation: CSARAVATSYEQYF.

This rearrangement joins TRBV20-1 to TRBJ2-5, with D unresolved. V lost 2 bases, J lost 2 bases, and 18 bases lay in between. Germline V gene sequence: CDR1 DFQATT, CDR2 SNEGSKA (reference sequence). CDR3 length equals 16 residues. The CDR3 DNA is TGCAGTGCTAGATCCCTTAAGTTCGGGTCTCAAGAGACCCAGTACTTC. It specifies CSARSLKFGSQETQYF.

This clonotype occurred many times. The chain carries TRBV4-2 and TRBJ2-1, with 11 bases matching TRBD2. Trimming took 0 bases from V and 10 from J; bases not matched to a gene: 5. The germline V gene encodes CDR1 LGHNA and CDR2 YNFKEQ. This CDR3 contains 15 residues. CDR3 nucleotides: TGTGCCAGCAGCCAAGATAGCGGGGGGGCTAGAGAGCAGTTCTTC. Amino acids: CASSQDSGGAREQFF.

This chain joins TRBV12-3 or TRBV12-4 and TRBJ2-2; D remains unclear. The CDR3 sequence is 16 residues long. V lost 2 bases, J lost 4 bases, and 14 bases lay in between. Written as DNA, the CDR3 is TGTGCCAGCAGTTTAATGAGTGGACGGGTCACCGGGGAGCTGTTTTTT. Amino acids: CASSLMSGRVTGELFF.

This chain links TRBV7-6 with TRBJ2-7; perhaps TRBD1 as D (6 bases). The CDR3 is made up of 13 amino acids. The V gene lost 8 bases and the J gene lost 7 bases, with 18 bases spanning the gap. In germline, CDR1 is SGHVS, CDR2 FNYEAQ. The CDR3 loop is CASGARTAGEQYF. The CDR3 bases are TGTGCCAGCGGCGCCCGGACAGCAGGGGAGCAGTACTTC.

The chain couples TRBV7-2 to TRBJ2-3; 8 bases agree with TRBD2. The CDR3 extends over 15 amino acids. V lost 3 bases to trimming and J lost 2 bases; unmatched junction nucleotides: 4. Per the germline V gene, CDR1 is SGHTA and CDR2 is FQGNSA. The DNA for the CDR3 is TGTGCCAGCAGCTTCGGGGGGGTCGTCACAGATACGCAGTATTTT. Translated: CASSFGGVVTDTQYF.

The CDR3 is CASSLRSSGGNEQFF. CDR3 sequence (DNA): TGTGCCAGCAGCCTAAGATCTAGCGGCGGCAATGAGCAGTTCTTC. The chain uses TRBV7-2 and TRBJ2-1, with 7 bases aligning to TRBD2. Germline V gene sequence: CDR1 SGHTA, CDR2 FQGNSA. The CDR3 covers 15 residues. With V trimmed by 5 bases and J by 6 bases, 10 bases remained unmatched. Looking up the rest from reference TRBV7-2 and TRBJ2-1 gives the full variable domain: GAGVSQSPSNKVTEKGKDVELRCDPISGHTALYWYRQSLGQGLEFLIYFQGNSAPDKSGLPSDRFSAERTGGSVSTLTIQRTQQEDSAVYLCASSLRSSGGNEQFFGPGTRLTVL.

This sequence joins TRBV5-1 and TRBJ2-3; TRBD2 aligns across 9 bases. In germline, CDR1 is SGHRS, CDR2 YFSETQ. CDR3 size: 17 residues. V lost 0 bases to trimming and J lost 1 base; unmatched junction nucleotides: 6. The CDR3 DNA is TGCGCCAGCAGCTTGGCCACCCCTAGCGGGGGCACAGATACGCAGTATTTT. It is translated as CASSLATPSGGTDTQYF.

CDR3 sequence: CASSPGRAGANEQFF. As DNA, the CDR3 is TGTGCCAGCAGCCCTGGACGAGCGGGTGCAAATGAGCAGTTCTTC. The chain combines TRBV7-2 with TRBJ2-1; TRBD2 is a possible D gene (6 bases). Germline CDR1 reads SGHTA; CDR2 reads FQGNSA. This CDR3 has 15 residues. V was clipped by 5 bases and J by 7 bases, with 18 bases between them. Full variable domain (outside the CDR3, taken from reference TRBV7-2 and TRBJ2-1): GAGVSQSPSNKVTEKGKDVELRCDPISGHTALYWYRQSLGQGLEFLIYFQGNSAPDKSGLPSDRFSAERTGGSVSTLTIQRTQQEDSAVYLCASSPGRAGANEQFFGPGTRLTVL.

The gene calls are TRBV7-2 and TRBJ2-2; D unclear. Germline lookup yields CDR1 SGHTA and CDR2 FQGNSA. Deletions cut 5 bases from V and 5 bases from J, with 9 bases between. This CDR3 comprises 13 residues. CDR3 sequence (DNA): TGTGCCAGCAGCCGACCCGGGACCGGGGAGCTGTTTTTT. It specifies CASSRPGTGELFF.

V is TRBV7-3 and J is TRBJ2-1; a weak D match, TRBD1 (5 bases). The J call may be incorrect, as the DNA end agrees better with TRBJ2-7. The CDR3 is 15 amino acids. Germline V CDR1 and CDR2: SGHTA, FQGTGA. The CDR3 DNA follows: TGTGCCAGCAGCTTAGGGTGGGGCGCCTACAATGAGCAGTACTTC. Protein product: CASSLGWGAYNEQYF.